A single sample is the source of the 31 T cell receptor beta chains below, sequenced in a study of T cells after yellow fever vaccination. TCRdb itself ran the 5' RACE reads through MiXCR, one entry per CDR3 protein. The table has 620,000 or so distinct CDR3 sequences, about a sixth seen once; the top ten hold 17%. The starting material was PBMCs, obtained 4 to 6 days after the first yellow fever vaccination. All receptors derive from a man between 18 and 35 years old who received the YFV17D yellow fever vaccine.

J is TRBJ1-6 and V is TRBV5-1; D gene unclear. The ends were cut back, 4 bases at V and 0 bases at J, with 5 bases in the middle. In germline, CDR1 is SGHRS, CDR2 YFSETQ. The CDR3 is made up of 14 amino acids. CDR3 sequence reads: CASSTDSYNSPLHF. The DNA of the CDR3 is TGCGCCAGCAGCACCGACTCCTATAATTCACCCCTCCACTTT.

This clonotype was seen many times. V and J are TRBV12-3 or TRBV12-4 and TRBJ2-7; 9 bases are shared with TRBD1. CDR3 length: 15 amino acids. V was pared by 6 bases and J by 3 bases, with 9 bases of the junction left unmatched. CDR3 nucleotides: TGTGCCAGCAGCCTCCGGGGGACAGGGAACTACGAGCAGTACTTC. Its translation is CASSLRGTGNYEQYF.

V gene TRBV9 combines with J gene TRBJ1-6, with D maybe TRBD1 (5 bases). The CDR3 consists of 18 residues. V lost 3 bases, J lost 5 bases, and 21 bases lay in between. Germline V gene sequence: CDR1 SGDLS, CDR2 YYNGEE. The CDR3 DNA is TGTGCCAGCAGCGCGGGACCCCCCGGCGGAGGGAATAATTCACCCCTCCACTTT. This translates into CASSAGPPGGGNNSPLHF. The variable domain in full, with the rest retrieved from reference TRBV9 and TRBJ1-6, is DSGVTQTPKHLITATGQRVTLRCSPRSGDLSVYWYQQSLDQGLQFLIQYYNGEERAKGNILERFSAQQFPDLHSELNLSSLELGDSALYFCASSAGPPGGGNNSPLHFGNGTRLTVT.

This clonotype was counted only a few times. The chain recombines TRBV4-1 with TRBJ1-2; no clear D. In germline, CDR1 is MGHRA, CDR2 YSYEKL. The CDR3 consists of 15 residues. V lost 0 bases to trimming and J lost 4 bases, with 12 bases between them. The CDR3 DNA sequence: TGCGCCAGCAGCCAAGATGGATCGTGGTTCTATGGCTACACCTTC. This codes for CASSQDGSWFYGYTF.

This sequence joins TRBV4-1 and TRBJ2-7; D possibly uses TRBD1 or TRBD2 (5 bases each). The CDR3 is 15 residues long. Trimming removed 5 bases at V and 0 bases at J, with 14 bases between. Germline V gene lookup returns CDR1 MGHRA and CDR2 YSYEKL. CDR3 residues: CASSSRDPSSYEQYF. The CDR3 coding sequence is TGCGCCAGCAGCTCCCGGGACCCTAGCTCCTACGAGCAGTACTTC.

This clonotype has a handful of counts. The genes are TRBV5-1 and TRBJ1-1; a possible D gene is TRBD1 (5 bases). The CDR3 is made up of 15 amino acids. Germline CDR1 and CDR2: SGHRS and YFSETQ. Trimming pared 2 bases from V and 6 bases from J, leaving 17 bases between. CDR3 nucleotide sequence: TGCGCCAGCAGCTTTTCGCGCGGTGGGGACCCTGAAGCTTTCTTT. Its protein product is CASSFSRGGDPEAFF.

V is TRBV7-8 and J is TRBJ2-3; D gene uncertain. The CDR3 consists of 15 residues. Germline V gives CDR1 SGHVS, CDR2 FQNEAQ. With 3 bases removed from V and 1 base from J, the gap between germline ends came to 11 bases. The CDR3 loop is CASSFDRLGTDTQYF. CDR3 in DNA: TGTGCCAGCAGCTTCGACCGGCTTGGCACAGATACGCAGTATTTT. The entire variable domain, with the rest obtained from reference TRBV7-8 and TRBJ2-3, is as follows: GAGVSQSPRYKVAKRGQDVALRCDPISGHVSLFWYQQALGQGPEFLTYFQNEAQLDKSGLPSDRFFAERPEGSVSTLKIQRTQQEDSAVYLCASSFDRLGTDTQYFGPGTRLTVL.

This clonotype turned up a few times. The rearrangement uses TRBV5-1 and TRBJ2-1; 10 bases map to TRBD2. Per germline, CDR1 SGHRS and CDR2 YFSETQ. J gave up 4 bases and V 0 bases, and 4 bases lay outside the gene matches. The CDR3 sequence is 16 residues long. DNA for the CDR3: TGCGCCAGCAGCTTGGGGACTAGCGGACTTTACAATGAGCAGTTCTTC. Amino acids: CASSLGTSGLYNEQFF.

This clonotype has only a few counts. The rearrangement uses TRBV20-1 and TRBJ2-7, with 8 bases lining up with TRBD1. Germline assignment: CDR1 DFQATT and CDR2 SNEGSKA (reference sequence). V shed 5 bases, J shed 2 bases, and the junction held 5 bases outside the gene matches. The length of the CDR3 is 13 residues. CDR3 region: CSAADRDPYEQYF. In DNA form, the CDR3 reads TGCAGTGCTGCGGACAGGGACCCCTACGAGCAGTACTTC.

V gene TRBV6-2 or TRBV6-3 combines with J gene TRBJ1-2; D remains unclear. Trimming took 7 bases from V and 7 from J, leaving 19 bases between them. This CDR3 is 14 amino acids long. Looked up from germline, CDR1 is MNHEY and CDR2 is SVGEGT. The CDR3, as DNA: TGTGCCAGCATCCACCGCCCAGTCCCTGGTGGCTACACCTTC. Its translation: CASIHRPVPGGYTF.

The rearrangement joins TRBV5-1 to TRBJ2-5; possible D gene TRBD1, 5 bases. Per germline, CDR1 SGHRS and CDR2 YFSETQ. The CDR3 sequence is 14 residues long. Trimming cost V 5 bases and J 2 bases, with 13 bases left between them. CDR3 sequence (DNA): TGCGCCAGCAGTCCACAGACAGTACAAGAGACCCAGTACTTC. Translated, it gives CASSPQTVQETQYF.

This clonotype was recorded a few times. The chain is built from TRBV4-2 and TRBJ1-1; D is perhaps TRBD1 (5 bases). The V gene lost 0 bases and the J gene lost 4 bases, with 9 bases spanning the gap. This CDR3 region has 14 residues. Germline V gives CDR1 LGHNA, CDR2 YNFKEQ. The CDR3 reads CASSQEAGGTEAFF. CDR3 bases: TGTGCCAGCAGCCAAGAAGCGGGGGGCACTGAAGCTTTCTTT.

The gene calls are TRBV6-1 and TRBJ1-2; a weak D match, TRBD1 (5 bases). CDR1 MNHNS and CDR2 SASEGT come from the germline V gene. The ends were cut back, 10 bases at V and 4 bases at J, with 22 bases in the middle. CDR3 length equals 15 residues. The CDR3 spells CATTGSVAGIYGYTF. Here the CDR3 DNA reads TGTGCCACCACCGGATCCGTCGCAGGGATCTATGGCTACACCTTC.

V and J are TRBV5-4 and TRBJ1-1; possibly TRBD1 for D (5 bases). V lost 0 bases to trimming and J lost 2 bases, with 11 bases between them. The germline V gene has CDR1 SGHNT and CDR2 YYREEE (reference sequence). This CDR3 has 15 amino acids. DNA for the CDR3: TGTGCCAGCAGCTTGGCCCGGGACGGTAACACTGAAGCTTTCTTT. This gives the protein CASSLARDGNTEAFF.

The genes are TRBV7-9 and TRBJ2-1; 9 nucleotides match TRBD2. Per germline, CDR1 SEHNR and CDR2 FQNEAQ (reference sequence). V was pared by 5 bases and J by 3 bases, with 11 bases of the junction left unmatched. This CDR3 has 17 residues. CDR3 protein: CASSPPQAGGHYNEQFF. The CDR3 DNA reads as TGTGCCAGCAGCCCCCCCCAAGCGGGGGGTCACTACAATGAGCAGTTCTTC.

V is TRBV15 and J is TRBJ2-1; TRBD2 agrees at 7 bases. V gave up 1 base and J gave up 5 bases; unmatched junction bases: 5. The CDR3 consists of 15 residues. Germline V gene sequence: CDR1 LNHNV, CDR2 YYDKDF (reference sequence). CDR3 region: CATSRVASGHNEQFF. CDR3 nucleotides: TGTGCCACCAGCAGAGTGGCTAGCGGCCACAATGAGCAGTTCTTC.

This clonotype was counted ten times or more. This chain uses TRBV5-1 with TRBJ1-3, with unresolved D. This CDR3 contains 15 residues. Trimming took off 0 bases at V and 4 bases at J, with 11 bases between the two ends. Germline CDR1 reads SGHRS; CDR2 reads YFSETQ. For the CDR3, the DNA is TGCGCCAGCAGCTTGGAACGAGGCCAGGGAAACACCATATATTTT. Its translation: CASSLERGQGNTIYF. Supplemented by reference TRBV5-1 and TRBJ1-3, the full variable domain reads KAGVTQTPRYLIKTRGQQVTLSCSPISGHRSVSWYQQTPGQGLQFLFEYFSETQRNKGNFPGRFSGRQFSNSRSEMNVSTLELGDSALYLCASSLERGQGNTIYFGEGSWLTVV.

This clonotype occurred a few times. This chain joins TRBV5-1 and TRBJ1-2; unclear D gene. CDR1 and CDR2 from the germline V gene are SGHRS and YFSETQ. The germline V and J ends were trimmed by 0 bases and 6 bases, with 15 bases remaining between them. The CDR3 sequence is 15 residues long. This chain's CDR3 is CASSLVRSREDGYTF. The CDR3 DNA reads as TGCGCCAGCAGCTTGGTGAGGAGCCGGGAGGATGGCTACACCTTC.

This clonotype was detected only a few times. The chain combines TRBV7-2 with TRBJ2-1, with 16 positions matching TRBD2. CDR1 is SGHTA, CDR2 FQGNSA, per germline. V dropped 3 bases and J dropped 7; count of bases not matched to a gene: 6. The CDR3 has 17 amino acids. The CDR3 loop is CASSFGTSGGAANEQFF. The CDR3 DNA sequence: TGTGCCAGCAGCTTTGGGACTAGCGGGGGGGCGGCGAATGAGCAGTTCTTC. The whole variable domain, remainder taken from reference TRBV7-2 and TRBJ2-1, is GAGVSQSPSNKVTEKGKDVELRCDPISGHTALYWYRQSLGQGLEFLIYFQGNSAPDKSGLPSDRFSAERTGGSVSTLTIQRTQQEDSAVYLCASSFGTSGGAANEQFFGPGTRLTVL.

The chain links TRBV15 to TRBJ1-2; D possibly corresponds to TRBD1 (6 bases). Germline values: CDR1 LNHNV, CDR2 YYDKDF (reference sequence). Trimming removed 0 bases at V and 5 bases at J, with 13 bases between. This CDR3 has 15 amino acids. The CDR3 protein is CATSRDPSGVYGYTF. CDR3 nucleotide sequence: TGTGCCACCAGCAGAGATCCCTCAGGGGTATATGGCTACACCTTC.

This chain connects TRBV5-1 to TRBJ2-5; the D gene is possibly TRBD2 (5 bases). Trimming took 5 bases from V and 1 from J, leaving 12 bases between them. Germline V gene data show CDR1 as SGHRS and CDR2 as YFSETQ. The CDR3 length is 14 residues. In DNA form, the CDR3 reads TGCGCCAGCAGTCGAGGGTCGACCCAAGAGACCCAGTACTTC. This translates into CASSRGSTQETQYF.

The J gene is TRBJ2-2, the V gene TRBV20-1, with D possibly matching TRBD2 (5 bases). V was clipped by 4 bases and J by 1 base, with 10 bases between them. The germline V gene has CDR1 DFQATT and CDR2 SNEGSKA (reference sequence). CDR3 size: 14 residues. The CDR3 region has the DNA TGCAGTGCTAACAGACGGGGGAACACCGGGGAGCTGTTTTTT. It is translated as CSANRRGNTGELFF.

This clonotype was counted a few times. This sequence joins TRBV5-4 and TRBJ2-1, with D tentatively TRBD1 or TRBD2 (5 bases each). The CDR3 has 14 residues. Per the germline V gene, CDR1 is SGHNT and CDR2 is YYREEE (reference sequence). With 5 bases removed from V and 1 base from J, the gap between germline ends came to 10 bases. The CDR3 sequence: CASRGDPSYNEQFF. CDR3 nucleotide sequence: TGTGCCAGCAGGGGGGACCCGTCCTACAATGAGCAGTTCTTC.

This chain connects TRBV5-6 to TRBJ1-4; a weak D match, TRBD1 (6 bases). The CDR3 consists of 14 residues. Trimming pared 3 bases from V and 7 bases from J, leaving 13 bases between. Germline CDR1 and CDR2: SGHDT and YYEEEE. The CDR3 here is CASSSTGYSEKLFF. CDR3 nucleotide sequence: TGTGCCAGCAGCTCGACAGGTTACAGTGAAAAACTGTTTTTT.

The chain uses TRBV5-1 and TRBJ2-3; TRBD2 is a possible D gene (6 bases). The CDR3 sequence is 16 residues long. The germline V and J ends were trimmed by 1 base and 3 bases, with 15 bases remaining between them. Germline values: CDR1 SGHRS, CDR2 YFSETQ. The CDR3, as DNA: TGCGCCAGCAGCTTGCTCGGGGGTAGTTTGACAGATACGCAGTATTTT. Protein sequence: CASSLLGGSLTDTQYF.

The V and J genes are TRBV11-2 and TRBJ2-3, with TRBD2 as a possible D gene (7 bases). The CDR3 covers 16 residues. Germline V gene sequence: CDR1 SGHAT, CDR2 FQNNGV. Trimming shortened V by 5 bases and J by 0 bases, and 15 bases separated the two germline ends. The CDR3 DNA reads as TGTGCCAGCAGCGTAGGGGGGGCAGGCAGCACAGATACGCAGTATTTT. Amino acid sequence: CASSVGGAGSTDTQYF.

This clonotype was picked up many times. The chain recombines TRBV12-3 or TRBV12-4 with TRBJ1-5, with D uncertain. This CDR3 is built from 14 residues. The ends were cut back, 1 base at V and 4 bases at J, with 8 bases in the middle. In nucleotides, the CDR3 is TGTGCCAGCAGTTTAGGTAGTCTAAATCAGCCCCAGCATTTT. As protein: CASSLGSLNQPQHF.

The chain employs TRBV20-1 and TRBJ1-2; D is uncertain. Germline V gene data show CDR1 as DFQATT and CDR2 as SNEGSKA (reference sequence). The germline V and J ends were trimmed by 7 bases and 0 bases, with 12 bases remaining between them. The CDR3 is made up of 13 amino acids. CDR3 in DNA: TGCAGTGGCGGAGCCCAGACTAACTATGGCTACACCTTC. Translation gives CSGGAQTNYGYTF.

This clonotype came up a few times. The gene calls are TRBV7-9 and TRBJ1-1; tentative D call: TRBD1 (5 bases). V lost 4 bases, J lost 3 bases, and 9 bases lay in between. The CDR3 contains 13 residues. CDR1 and CDR2 (germline): SEHNR, FQNEAQ (reference sequence). The CDR3 DNA is TGTGCCAGCAGCTACTCCAGGGACACTGAAGCTTTCTTT. It codes for CASSYSRDTEAFF.

A few counts support this clonotype. This chain joins TRBV11-2 and TRBJ1-2; TRBD1 aligns across 10 bases. CDR1 is SGHAT and CDR2 is FQNNGV in the germline V gene. Germline trimming cut 2 bases from V and 6 bases from J; bases unmatched to any gene: 3. This CDR3 region has 14 residues. CDR3 in amino acids: CASSLTGTGDGYTF. The DNA for the CDR3 is TGTGCCAGCAGCTTAACCGGGACAGGGGATGGCTACACCTTC.

This clonotype was seen many times. The rearrangement links TRBV7-9 to TRBJ2-5; D gene uncertain. Germline V gives CDR1 SEHNR, CDR2 FQNEAQ (reference sequence). Trimming removed 6 bases from V and 5 bases from J, with 13 bases in between. This CDR3 has 13 amino acids. Here the CDR3 DNA reads TGTGCCAGCAGTTTATGGGGTGGCGAGACCCAGTACTTC. Translating gives CASSLWGGETQYF.